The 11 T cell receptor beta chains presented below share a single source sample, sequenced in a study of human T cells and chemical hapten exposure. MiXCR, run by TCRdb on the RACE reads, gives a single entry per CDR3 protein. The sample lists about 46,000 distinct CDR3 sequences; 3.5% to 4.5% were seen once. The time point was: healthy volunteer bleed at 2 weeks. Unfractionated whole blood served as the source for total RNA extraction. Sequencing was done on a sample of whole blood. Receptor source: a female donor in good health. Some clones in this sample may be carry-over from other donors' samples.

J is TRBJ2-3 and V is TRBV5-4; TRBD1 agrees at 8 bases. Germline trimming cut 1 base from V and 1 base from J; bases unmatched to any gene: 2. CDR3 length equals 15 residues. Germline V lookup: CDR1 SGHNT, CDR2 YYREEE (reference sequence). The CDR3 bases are TGTGCCAGCAGCTTGCAGGGGGCCGGCACAGATACGCAGTATTTT. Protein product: CASSLQGAGTDTQYF.

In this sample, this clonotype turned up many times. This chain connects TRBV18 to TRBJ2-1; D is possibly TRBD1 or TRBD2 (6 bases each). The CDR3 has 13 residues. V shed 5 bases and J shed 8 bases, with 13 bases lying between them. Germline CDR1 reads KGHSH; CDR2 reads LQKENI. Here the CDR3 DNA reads TGTGCCAGCTCAGCCCCTAGGGGGGATGAGCAGTTCTTC. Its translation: CASSAPRGDEQFF.

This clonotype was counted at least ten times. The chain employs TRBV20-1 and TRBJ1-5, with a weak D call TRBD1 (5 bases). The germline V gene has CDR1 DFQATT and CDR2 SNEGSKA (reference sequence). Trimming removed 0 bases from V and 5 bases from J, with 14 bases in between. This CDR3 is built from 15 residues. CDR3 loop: CSARDEGAADQPQHF. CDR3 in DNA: TGCAGTGCTAGAGATGAAGGGGCGGCGGATCAGCCCCAGCATTTT.

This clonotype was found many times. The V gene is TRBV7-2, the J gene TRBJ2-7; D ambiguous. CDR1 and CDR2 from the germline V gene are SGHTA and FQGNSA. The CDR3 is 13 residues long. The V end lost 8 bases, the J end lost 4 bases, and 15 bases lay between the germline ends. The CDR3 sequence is CASVQMGYYEQYF. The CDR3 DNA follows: TGTGCCAGCGTTCAGATGGGGTATTACGAGCAGTACTTC.

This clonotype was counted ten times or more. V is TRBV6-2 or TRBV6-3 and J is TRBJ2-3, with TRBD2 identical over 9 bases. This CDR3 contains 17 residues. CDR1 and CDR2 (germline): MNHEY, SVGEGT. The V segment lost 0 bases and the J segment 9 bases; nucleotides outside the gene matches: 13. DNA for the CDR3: TGTGCCAGCAGTTACTCGACTAGCGGCTTATTTCTTTCGACGCAGTATTTT. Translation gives CASSYSTSGLFLSTQYF.

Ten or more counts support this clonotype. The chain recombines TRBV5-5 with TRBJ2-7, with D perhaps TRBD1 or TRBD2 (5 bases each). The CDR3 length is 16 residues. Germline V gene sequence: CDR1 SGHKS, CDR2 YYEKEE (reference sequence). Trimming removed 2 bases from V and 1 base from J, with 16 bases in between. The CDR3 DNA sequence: TGTGCCAGCAGCTTATGGATTCGGGACGGTTCCTACGAGCAGTACTTC. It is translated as CASSLWIRDGSYEQYF.

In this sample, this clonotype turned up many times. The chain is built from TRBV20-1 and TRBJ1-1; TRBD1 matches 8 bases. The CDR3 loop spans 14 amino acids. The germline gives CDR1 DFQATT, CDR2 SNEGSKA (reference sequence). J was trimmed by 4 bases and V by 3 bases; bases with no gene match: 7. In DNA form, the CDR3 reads TGCAGTGCTAGGGTTTTGGGGACAGGCACTGAAGCTTTCTTT. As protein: CSARVLGTGTEAFF.

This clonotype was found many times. The CDR3 is CASSLGQMNTEAFF. The DNA of the CDR3 is TGTGCCAGCAGCTTAGGTCAGATGAACACTGAAGCTTTCTTT. J is TRBJ1-1 and V is TRBV11-2; D not certain. Germline V gives CDR1 SGHAT, CDR2 FQNNGV. The CDR3 covers 14 residues. Deletions cut 1 base from V and 0 bases from J, with 6 bases between.

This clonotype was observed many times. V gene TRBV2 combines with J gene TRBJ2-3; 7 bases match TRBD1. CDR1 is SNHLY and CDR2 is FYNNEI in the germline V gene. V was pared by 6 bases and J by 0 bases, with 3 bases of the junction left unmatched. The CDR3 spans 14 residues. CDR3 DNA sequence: TGTGCCAGCAGGGGACAGAGTAGCACAGATACGCAGTATTTT. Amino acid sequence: CASRGQSSTDTQYF.

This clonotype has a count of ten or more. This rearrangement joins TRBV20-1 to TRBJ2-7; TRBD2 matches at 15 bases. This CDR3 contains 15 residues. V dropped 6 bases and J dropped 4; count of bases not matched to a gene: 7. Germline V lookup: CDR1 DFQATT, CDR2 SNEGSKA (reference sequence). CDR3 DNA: TGCAGTGCCCCCGGGACTAGCGGGGGGCGTTACGAGCAGTACTTC. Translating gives CSAPGTSGGRYEQYF.

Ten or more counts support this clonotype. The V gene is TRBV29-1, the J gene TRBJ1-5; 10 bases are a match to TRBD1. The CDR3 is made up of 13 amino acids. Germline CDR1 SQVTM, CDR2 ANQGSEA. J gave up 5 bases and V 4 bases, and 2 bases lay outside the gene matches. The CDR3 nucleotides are TGCAGCGTTGTGGACAGGGGGGATCAGCCCCAGCATTTT. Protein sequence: CSVVDRGDQPQHF. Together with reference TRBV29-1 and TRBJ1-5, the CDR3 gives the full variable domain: SAVISQKPSRDICQRGTSLTIQCQVDSQVTMMFWYRQQPGQSLTLIATANQGSEATYESGFVIDKFPISRPNLTFSTLTVSNMSPEDSSIYLCSVVDRGDQPQHFGDGTRLSIL.